The source of this T cell receptor beta chain is a study of T cell changes during pregnancy in multiple sclerosis. The table came from immunoSEQ multiplex PCR; TCRdb's copy has only in-frame clones and leaves some out. The profile shows about 70,000 clones, around 90% of them singletons. V lost 6 bases, J lost 8 bases, and 9 bases stayed unmatched. The CDR3 contains 14 residues. CDR1 and CDR2 (germline): MNHNY, SVGAGI (reference sequence). The sequence was obtained from a female donor with multiple sclerosis, enrolled in a pregnancy study. The sample was CD4+ T cells from peripheral blood mononuclear cells, taken after pregnancy. The rearrangement uses TRBV6-6 and TRBJ2-1, with TRBD2 matching 8 bases. DNA for the CDR3: TGTGCCAGCAGAGGAAGCGGGAGCAAGCATGAGCAGTTCTTC. Protein sequence: CASRGSGSKHEQFF.